One sample yielded the 29 T cell receptor beta chains listed below, sequenced in a study of identical twins. TCRdb reprocessed the 5' RACE reads with MiXCR, giving one entry per CDR3 protein. The table records approximately 210,000 distinct CDR3 sequences, approximately 15% of them present only once. These same data were also listed under a study on T cells expressing NK-cell markers.

The sample consisted of CD8+ T cells sorted from blood. The receptor set was obtained from a woman between 18 and 29 years old in good health.

The chain recombines TRBV9 with TRBJ2-1, with 9 nucleotides matching TRBD2. The germline V gene has CDR1 SGDLS and CDR2 YYNGEE. Trimming removed 4 bases from V and 4 bases from J; junction bases left unmatched: 15. The CDR3 totals 18 residues. CDR3 protein: CASSQRVLGGGAYNEQFF. The DNA of the CDR3 is TGTGCCAGCAGCCAGAGAGTTCTTGGCGGGGGGGCTTACAATGAGCAGTTCTTC.

This clonotype was detected a few times. The chain links TRBV6-2 or TRBV6-3 to TRBJ2-1; D is unclear. CDR3 length equals 13 residues. CDR1 is MNHEY and CDR2 is SVGEGT in the germline V gene. V was shortened by 1 base and J by 6 bases, with 7 bases between the two germline ends. CDR3 nucleotides: TGTGCCAGCAGTTACTGGCAGCCCAATGAGCAGTTCTTC. It specifies CASSYWQPNEQFF.

For the CDR3, the DNA is TGTGCCAGCAGACCTCCTGGACTAGTCGCCGAGCAGTACTTC. Its protein product is CASRPPGLVAEQYF. The rearrangement links TRBV6-2 or TRBV6-3 to TRBJ2-7, with 7 bases identical to TRBD2. V gave up 6 bases and J gave up 6 bases; unmatched junction bases: 11. The CDR3 has 14 amino acids. Germline V lookup: CDR1 MNHEY, CDR2 SVGEGT.

This clonotype was counted a single time. The chain joins TRBV6-2 or TRBV6-3 to TRBJ2-5, with a tentative D call TRBD2 (6 bases). Between the trimmed V and J ends, which lost 7 bases and 10 bases, there was a span of 16 bases. Germline V lookup: CDR1 MNHEY, CDR2 SVGEGT. CDR3 length equals 12 residues. CDR3 amino acids: CASKAGSLFQYF. CDR3 coding DNA: TGTGCCAGCAAGGCGGGGTCCTTATTCCAGTACTTC.

The CDR3 loop is CASSPGGGGEFPSYEQYF. CDR3 DNA: TGTGCCAGCAGCCCGGGGGGTGGGGGCGAATTCCCCTCCTACGAGCAGTACTTC. This chain links TRBV11-1 with TRBJ2-7, with a tentative D call TRBD2 (7 bases). CDR1 is SGHAT and CDR2 is FQDESV in the germline V gene (reference sequence). Trimming removed 5 bases at V and 0 bases at J, with 23 bases between. The CDR3 sequence is 18 residues long.

The rearrangement uses TRBV29-1 and TRBJ2-1; D call uncertain. The germline gives CDR1 SQVTM, CDR2 ANQGSEA. Trimming removed 4 bases from V and 6 bases from J, with 13 bases in between. The CDR3 has 13 amino acids. The CDR3 reads CSVVLVLGNEQFF. The CDR3 nucleotides are TGCAGCGTTGTGTTAGTTCTGGGCAATGAGCAGTTCTTC.

There are a few counts of this clonotype. V gene TRBV6-5 combines with J gene TRBJ1-1; TRBD1 might be the D (6 bases). V lost 4 bases to trimming and J lost 1 base, with 10 bases between them. Per the germline V gene, CDR1 is MNHEY and CDR2 is SVGAGI. The CDR3 sequence is 14 residues long. The CDR3, as DNA: TGTGCCAGCAGTTTCAGGGGTGGGAACACTGAAGCTTTCTTT. Translating it yields CASSFRGGNTEAFF.

The chain uses TRBV11-2 and TRBJ2-2; 7 bases are shared with TRBD2. The CDR3 is made up of 18 amino acids. V trimming: 3 bases; J trimming: 5 bases; junction bases outside the gene matches: 15. Germline CDR1 and CDR2: SGHAT and FQNNGV. The CDR3 DNA is TGTGCCAGCAGCTTTGACCCGACTAGCCGCATTGATACCGGGGAGCTGTTTTTT. It encodes CASSFDPTSRIDTGELFF.

The chain joins TRBV12-3 or TRBV12-4 to TRBJ2-7; D may be TRBD1 or TRBD2 (5 bases each). V dropped 8 bases and J dropped 7 bases, with 6 bases sitting between them. This CDR3 region has 9 residues. This CDR3 is CASGTEQYF. The CDR3 bases are TGTGCCAGCGGGACGGAGCAGTACTTC.

The J gene is TRBJ2-1, the V gene TRBV7-9; tentatively, D is TRBD1 or TRBD2 (5 bases each). Between the trimmed V and J ends, which lost 2 bases and 10 bases, there was a span of 12 bases. Germline V gene lookup returns CDR1 SEHNR and CDR2 FQNEAQ (reference sequence). This CDR3 comprises 13 residues. The CDR3 DNA reads TGTGCCAGCAGCTTAACATCGTGGGGGGAGCAGTTCTTC. Translating gives CASSLTSWGEQFF.

Comments on this clonotype: No conserved phenylalanine or tryptophan ends this CDR3, so it is likely a read error. The chain is built from TRBV29-1 and TRBJ1-1; the D is unclear. V lost 2 bases and J lost 6, with 7 bases in between. The CDR3 spans 11 residues. Germline V gene lookup returns CDR1 SQVTM and CDR2 ANQGSEA. The CDR3 sequence: CSVESPPEAFS. In DNA, the CDR3 is TGCAGCGTTGAATCTCCTCCTGAAGCTTTCTCT.

This rearrangement joins TRBV7-7 to TRBJ1-6; no reliable D call. The CDR3 runs to 11 residues. V was shortened by 8 bases and J by 8 bases, with 7 bases between the two germline ends. The germline V gene has CDR1 SSHAT and CDR2 FNYEAQ (reference sequence). The CDR3 protein is CASYRYSPLHF. Here the CDR3 DNA reads TGTGCCAGCTACCGGTATTCACCCCTCCACTTT. Using reference TRBV7-7 and TRBJ1-6 for the parts outside the CDR3, the full variable domain is GAGVSQSPRYKVTKRGQDVTLRCDPISSHATLYWYQQALGQGPEFLTYFNYEAQPDKSGLPSDRFSAERPEGSISTLTIQRTEQRDSAMYRCASYRYSPLHFGNGTRLTVT.

This clonotype has a count of ten or more. The chain employs TRBV20-1 and TRBJ2-7, with D maybe TRBD1 (6 bases). There are 11 residues in the CDR3. V lost 4 bases, J lost 12 bases, and 16 bases lay in between. Germline CDR1 DFQATT, CDR2 SNEGSKA (reference sequence). The CDR3 sequence is CSAKQGRLGYF. DNA of the CDR3: TGCAGTGCTAAACAGGGCCGCCTGGGGTACTTC.

This chain uses TRBV7-9 with TRBJ2-3; no firm D call. The V end was cut by 2 bases, the J end by 2 bases, with 8 bases between. In germline, CDR1 is SEHNR, CDR2 FQNEAQ (reference sequence). This CDR3 has 14 residues. As DNA, the CDR3 is TGTGCCAGCAGCTTAAAGCGCCCCACAGATACGCAGTATTTT. Amino acid sequence: CASSLKRPTDTQYF.

The rearrangement links TRBV20-1 to TRBJ2-7; TRBD2 might be the D (7 bases). The germline V gene encodes CDR1 DFQATT and CDR2 SNEGSKA (reference sequence). The V end was cut by 6 bases, the J end by 0 bases, with 15 bases between. The CDR3 is 14 residues long. In DNA, the CDR3 is TGCAGTGCGGGAAAGGGGGGGGACTCCTACGAGCAGTACTTC. Its translation is CSAGKGGDSYEQYF.

The sample holds many counts of this clonotype. This chain connects TRBV9 to TRBJ1-1; no definite D call. CDR1 is SGDLS and CDR2 is YYNGEE in the germline V gene. Trimming cost V 6 bases and J 0 bases, with 12 bases left between them. The CDR3 consists of 14 residues. CDR3 in amino acids: CASKPPQMNTEAFF. CDR3 sequence (DNA): TGTGCCAGCAAGCCTCCACAGATGAACACTGAAGCTTTCTTT.

This clonotype was found a few times. The chain uses TRBV7-9 and TRBJ2-3; 7 bases fit TRBD2. The V segment lost 3 bases and the J segment 13 bases; nucleotides outside the gene matches: 10. Germline CDR1 is SEHNR and CDR2 is FQNEAQ (reference sequence). CDR3 length equals 13 residues. CDR3 DNA sequence: TGTGCCAGCAGCTTTGCGATGGGGGGGTTAAAGTATTTT. As protein: CASSFAMGGLKYF. Full variable domain (outside the CDR3, taken from reference TRBV7-9 and TRBJ2-3): DTGVSQNPRHKITKRGQNVTFRCDPISEHNRLYWYRQTLGQGPEFLTYFQNEAQLEKSRLLSDRFSAERPKGSFSTLEIQRTEQGDSAMYLCASSFAMGGLKYFGPGTRLTVL.

This clonotype was detected a few times. The chain recombines TRBV5-6 with TRBJ2-7, with 8 bases lining up with TRBD1. Germline CDR1 reads SGHDT; CDR2 reads YYEEEE. V gave up 6 bases and J gave up 6 bases; unmatched junction bases: 8. The CDR3 length is 13 residues. Here the CDR3 DNA reads TGTGCCAGCAACGGACAGGGAATTGCCGAGCAGTACTTC. Translated: CASNGQGIAEQYF.

The table lists this clonotype with a few counts. The chain uses TRBV19 and TRBJ1-1; 9 bases are a match to TRBD1. CDR1 is LNHDA and CDR2 is SQIVND in the germline V gene (reference sequence). V shed 10 bases, J shed 1 base, and the junction held 4 bases outside the gene matches. The CDR3 has 13 residues. CDR3 loop: CATEGQGNTEAFF. DNA for the CDR3: TGTGCCACCGAGGGACAGGGGAACACTGAAGCTTTCTTT.

The chain joins TRBV28 to TRBJ2-7; 10 bases agree with TRBD2. The CDR3 spans 17 residues. Germline trimming cut 4 bases from V and 2 bases from J; bases unmatched to any gene: 11. From germline, CDR1 is MDHEN and CDR2 SYDVKM. The CDR3 loop reads CASSSTSGNGRAYEQYF. The CDR3 DNA reads TGTGCCAGCAGTTCCACTAGCGGGAACGGGAGGGCCTACGAGCAGTACTTC.

This clonotype appeared many times. V and J are TRBV24-1 and TRBJ2-3; D is undetermined. V was trimmed by 2 bases and J by 2 bases, leaving 1 base between them. There are 12 residues in the CDR3. Germline V CDR1 and CDR2: KGHDR, SFDVKD. In DNA, the CDR3 is TGTGCCACCAGTGATTCCACAGATACGCAGTATTTT. Its protein product is CATSDSTDTQYF.

In its sample, this clonotype was seen many times. The chain couples TRBV29-1 to TRBJ2-1, with unresolved D. The CDR3 spans 10 residues. Trimming pared 3 bases from V and 7 bases from J, leaving 4 bases between. Germline CDR1 SQVTM, CDR2 ANQGSEA. The chain's CDR3 is CSVDKNEQFF. The DNA of the CDR3 is TGCAGCGTTGACAAAAATGAGCAGTTCTTC.

V gene TRBV13 combines with J gene TRBJ2-7; 7 bases map to TRBD1. V lost 5 bases to trimming and J lost 5 bases; unmatched junction nucleotides: 6. CDR1 is PRHDT, CDR2 FYEKMQ, per germline (reference sequence). The CDR3 covers 13 residues. The CDR3 DNA reads TGTGCCAGCAGCCCCGGGACAGTGGACGAGCAGTACTTC. It is translated as CASSPGTVDEQYF.

This clonotype was observed a handful of times. The rearrangement links TRBV6-2 or TRBV6-3 to TRBJ2-7; maybe TRBD1 (7 bases). This CDR3 contains 13 residues. Trimming removed 4 bases from V and 5 bases from J, with 12 bases in between. In germline, CDR1 is MNHEY, CDR2 SVGEGT. The CDR3 sequence is CASSFFRGDEQYF. The CDR3 nucleotides read TGTGCCAGCAGTTTCTTCAGGGGGGACGAGCAGTACTTC.

The chain employs TRBV3-1 and TRBJ2-7, with D perhaps matching TRBD2 (5 bases). Germline V lookup: CDR1 LGHDT, CDR2 YNNKEL (reference sequence). Trimming took off 0 bases at V and 6 bases at J, with 12 bases between the two ends. There are 14 residues in the CDR3. As DNA, the CDR3 is TGTGCCAGCAGCCAAGAAGTGGGAGCTGGCGAGCAGTACTTC. Translation gives CASSQEVGAGEQYF.

This clonotype was seen only a few times. The rearrangement links TRBV12-3 or TRBV12-4 to TRBJ1-5; D ambiguous. The CDR3 runs 15 residues. The V end was cut by 4 bases, the J end by 3 bases, with 13 bases between. CDR3: CASSSISGYNQPQHF. The CDR3 bases are TGTGCCAGCAGTTCCATCAGCGGTTACAATCAGCCCCAGCATTTT.

The V gene is TRBV6-5, the J gene TRBJ2-7, with D unresolved. The length of the CDR3 is 13 residues. V dropped 0 bases and J dropped 3 bases, with 6 bases sitting between them. From germline, CDR1 is MNHEY and CDR2 SVGAGI. In DNA, the CDR3 is TGTGCCAGCAGTTACTCGAAGGGCTACGAGCAGTACTTC. This sequence encodes CASSYSKGYEQYF.

The J gene is TRBJ1-4, the V gene TRBV7-9; D remains ambiguous. This CDR3 spans 12 amino acids. The V gene's germline CDR1 is SEHNR and CDR2 FQNEAQ (reference sequence). With 5 bases removed from V and 8 bases from J, the gap between germline ends came to 9 bases. The CDR3 region is CASSPDGEKLFF. The CDR3 region has the DNA TGTGCCAGCAGCCCCGATGGGGAAAAACTGTTTTTT.

The rearrangement links TRBV7-9 to TRBJ2-3; D gene uncertain. Germline V gene lookup returns CDR1 SEHNR and CDR2 FQNEAQ (reference sequence). V lost 0 bases and J lost 5, with 9 bases in between. The CDR3 totals 14 residues. For the CDR3, the DNA is TGTGCCAGCAGCTTAGCAGTGTTTGGAGATACGCAGTATTTT. It codes for CASSLAVFGDTQYF.